This T cell receptor (beta chain) was found in a study of blood T cell repertoires in COVID-19. Across the whole study: Donors in the United States, Italy and Spain gave samples during acute or convalescent COVID-19.

Patients in Seattle were enrolled during active infection, then followed longitudinally. Per the germline V gene, CDR1 is SGHVS and CDR2 is FNYEAQ. V shed 5 bases and J 4 bases; nucleotides not matched to a gene: 11. The CDR3 length is 17 residues. A single count supports this clone. Authors' methods: Estimated nucleated cell counts came from reference gene primer amplification. Measured with immunoSEQ multiplex PCR; TCRdb has only the in-frame clones, and not every one. V, J and clone size were drawn from that table, and D and trimming were deduced from the DNA. The repertoire holds fewer than 700,000 clones, with roughly 91% as singletons.

The sequenced material came from peripheral blood. The source of this sequence is a woman aged 45-65 years with COVID-19, enrolled during active disease. The J gene is TRBJ2-1, the V gene TRBV7-6, with TRBD2 matching 10 bases. CDR3 in amino acids: CASSRRLAGALYNEQFF. Here the CDR3 DNA reads TGTGCCAGCAGCCGAAGGCTAGCGGGGGCCCTTTACAATGAGCAGTTCTTC.